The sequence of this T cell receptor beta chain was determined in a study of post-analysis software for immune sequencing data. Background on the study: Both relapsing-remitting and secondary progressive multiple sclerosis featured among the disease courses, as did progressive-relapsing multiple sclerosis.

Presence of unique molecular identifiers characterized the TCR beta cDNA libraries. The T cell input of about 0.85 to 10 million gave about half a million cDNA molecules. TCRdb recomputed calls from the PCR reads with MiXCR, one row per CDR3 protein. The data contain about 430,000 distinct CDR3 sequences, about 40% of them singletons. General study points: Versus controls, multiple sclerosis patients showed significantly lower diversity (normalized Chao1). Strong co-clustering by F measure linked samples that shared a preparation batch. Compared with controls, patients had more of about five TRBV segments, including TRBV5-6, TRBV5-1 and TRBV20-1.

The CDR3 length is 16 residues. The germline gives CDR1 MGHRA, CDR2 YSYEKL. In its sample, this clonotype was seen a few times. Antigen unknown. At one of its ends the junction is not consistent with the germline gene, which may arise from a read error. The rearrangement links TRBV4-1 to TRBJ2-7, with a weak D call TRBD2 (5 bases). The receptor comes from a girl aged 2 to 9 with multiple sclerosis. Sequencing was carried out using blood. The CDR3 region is CAGSQDFGISSYEQYF. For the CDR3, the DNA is TGCGCCGGCAGCCAAGACTTCGGGATTAGCTCCTACGAGCAGTACTTC.